The next 22 T cell receptor beta chains were all read from a single sample in a study of T-cell reconstitution after alpha-beta-depleted transplantation in children (dated by TCRdb to 2016 to 2018). Libraries were prepared through PCR. Sequencing took place on an Illumina HiSeq 2500. TCR libraries were prepared with molecular barcoding, using unique molecular identifiers to normalize TCRbeta repertoire quantification. Using fastp at Q25 and MiXCR, TCRdb reprocessed the public reads and kept productive beta chains. When rows share a CDR3 protein, they turn into one entry using the most common DNA and genes. This sample is represented by some 350,000 distinct CDR3 sequences; around 10% of them were singletons. Under 3% of the sample lies in the top ten. The material was PBMCs from the stem cell graft donor, obtained from the stem cell graft. The receptors shown here come from a human donor who donated a stem cell graft to a child with acute lymphoblastic leukemia.

This clonotype has ten or more counts. At one of its ends the junction is not consistent with the germline gene, which may arise from a read error. The chain employs TRBV7-7 and TRBJ2-2; TRBD1 matches at 8 bases. Germline V gene sequence: CDR1 SSHAT, CDR2 FNYEAQ (reference sequence). CDR3 length: 15 amino acids. CDR3 sequence reads: CASSSSGTGTGELFF. The CDR3 nucleotides are TGTGCTAGCAGCTCATCCGGGACAGGAACCGGGGAGCTGTTTTTT. Variable domain in full (rest from reference TRBV7-7 and TRBJ2-2): GAGVSQSPRYKVTKRGQDVTLRCDPISSHATLYWYQQALGQGPEFLTYFNYEAQPDKSGLPSDRFSAERPEGSISTLTIQRTEQRDSAMYRCASSSSGTGTGELFFGEGSRLTVL.

The rearrangement links TRBV7-3 to TRBJ1-3; 9 positions agree with TRBD1. In germline, CDR1 is SGHTA, CDR2 FQGTGA. CDR3 length: 18 amino acids. The trim removed 7 bases at V and 1 base at J, leaving 14 bases unmatched. In DNA form, the CDR3 reads TGTGCCAGCATACCGGGACAGGGTAGCCATAAGTCTGGAAACACCATATATTTT. It codes for CASIPGQGSHKSGNTIYF. Drawing the rest from reference TRBV7-3 and TRBJ1-3, the complete variable domain is GAGVSQTPSNKVTEKGKYVELRCDPISGHTALYWYRQSLGQGPEFLIYFQGTGAADDSGLPNDRFFAVRPEGSVSTLKIQRTERGDSAVYLCASIPGQGSHKSGNTIYFGEGSWLTVV.

This clonotype was counted between two and nine times. The chain uses TRBV4-1 and TRBJ2-3; unclear D gene. The CDR3 sequence is 16 residues long. Germline-derived CDR1 and CDR2 are MGHRA and YSYEKL. V was pared by 0 bases and J by 1 base, with 11 bases between. The CDR3 DNA reads TGCGCCAGCAGCCAAGATTACATTTGGGGCACAGATACGCAGTATTTT. Protein product: CASSQDYIWGTDTQYF.

This clonotype has just a few counts. The rearrangement links TRBV5-1 to TRBJ2-4, with D perhaps matching TRBD1 or TRBD2 (5 bases each). This CDR3 spans 14 amino acids. Between the trimmed V and J ends, which lost 4 bases and 6 bases, there was a span of 14 bases. CDR1 is SGHRS, CDR2 YFSETQ, per germline. CDR3: CASSGGHLSNIQYF. The CDR3 DNA reads as TGCGCCAGCAGCGGAGGACACTTGTCAAACATTCAGTACTTC.

This clonotype was detected only a few times. This chain joins TRBV6-2 or TRBV6-3 and TRBJ2-7; possibly TRBD2 for D (6 bases). V was trimmed by 0 bases and J by 3 bases, leaving 15 bases between them. The CDR3 is 16 residues long. CDR1 and CDR2 (germline): MNHEY, SVGEGT. CDR3 bases: TGTGCCAGCAGTTACTCGGTGGGCTTCGGGAGCTACGAGCAGTACTTC. Translating gives CASSYSVGFGSYEQYF.

This clonotype was picked up a small number of times. This sequence joins TRBV7-2 and TRBJ2-3; no clear D. There are 11 residues in the CDR3. Trimming cost V 5 bases and J 12 bases, with 12 bases left between them. Germline values: CDR1 SGHTA, CDR2 FQGNSA. CDR3 loop: CASSPAKYQYF. The CDR3 DNA follows: TGTGCCAGCAGCCCTGCCAAGTACCAGTATTTT.

This clonotype has only a few counts. V and J are TRBV20-1 and TRBJ1-1; 7 bases are shared with TRBD1. The junction had 14 bases not matched to a gene; V was cut back by 5 bases and J by 8 bases. Looked up from germline, CDR1 is DFQATT and CDR2 is SNEGSKA (reference sequence). The CDR3 contains 14 residues. The CDR3 is CSAPLGAGGREAFF. As DNA, the CDR3 is TGCAGTGCTCCTCTAGGGGCAGGGGGAAGGGAAGCTTTCTTT.

This clonotype was detected only a few times. The V gene is TRBV7-9, the J gene TRBJ2-1; tentatively, D is TRBD1 (6 bases). Trimming pared 4 bases from V and 0 bases from J, leaving 10 bases between. Germline V gene sequence: CDR1 SEHNR, CDR2 FQNEAQ (reference sequence). The CDR3 runs 15 residues. Written as DNA, the CDR3 is TGTGCCAGCAGCTACAGGGACGGCTCCTACAATGAGCAGTTCTTC. It codes for CASSYRDGSYNEQFF.

The J gene is TRBJ2-5, the V gene TRBV5-1; D might be TRBD2 (7 bases). This CDR3 has 14 amino acids. CDR1 and CDR2 from the germline V gene are SGHRS and YFSETQ. This chain's CDR3 is CATSTGGVQETQYF. The CDR3 DNA reads TGCGCTACCTCCACGGGGGGCGTGCAAGAGACCCAGTACTTC.

This rearrangement joins TRBV4-1 to TRBJ2-2; TRBD1 agrees at 10 bases. Germline V CDR1 and CDR2: MGHRA, YSYEKL. Unmatched junction bases numbered 9, after V lost 3 bases and J lost 5 bases. This CDR3 has 17 residues. The CDR3 sequence: CASSQPGTGDRTGELFF. The CDR3 DNA follows: TGCGCCAGCAGCCAGCCCGGGACAGGGGATCGGACCGGGGAGCTGTTTTTT.

J is TRBJ2-3 and V is TRBV7-2; either TRBD1 or TRBD2 may fit D (5 bases each). CDR1 is SGHTA, CDR2 FQGNSA, per germline. V lost 3 bases and J 9 bases, leaving 16 bases between the germline ends. The CDR3 sequence is 14 residues long. The CDR3 DNA follows: TGTGCCAGCAGCTTCAGACGGGACCGTTCGACGCAGTATTTT. Its translation: CASSFRRDRSTQYF. Full variable domain (outside the CDR3, taken from reference TRBV7-2 and TRBJ2-3): GAGVSQSPSNKVTEKGKDVELRCDPISGHTALYWYRQSLGQGLEFLIYFQGNSAPDKSGLPSDRFSAERTGGSVSTLTIQRTQQEDSAVYLCASSFRRDRSTQYFGPGTRLTVL.

The table lists this clonotype with many counts. V usage is TRBV5-1 and J usage is TRBJ1-5; D not resolved. The CDR3 is made up of 15 amino acids. Germline V CDR1 and CDR2: SGHRS, YFSETQ. With 0 bases removed from V and 2 bases from J, the gap between germline ends came to 9 bases. CDR3 sequence reads: CASSLGSNRNQPQHF. CDR3 DNA sequence: TGCGCCAGCAGCTTGGGAAGTAACCGCAATCAGCCCCAGCATTTT.

J is TRBJ2-5 and V is TRBV12-3 or TRBV12-4; the D is unclear. Trimming pared 2 bases from V and 3 bases from J, leaving 4 bases between. The CDR3 runs 12 residues. CDR3 nucleotides: TGTGCCAGCAGTTTACGCGAAGAGACCCAGTACTTC. Translation: CASSLREETQYF.

This clonotype occurred once. This chain joins TRBV6-2 or TRBV6-3 and TRBJ2-3; 8 bases map to TRBD2. Trimming took 4 bases from V and 5 from J; bases not matched to a gene: 5. The CDR3 loop spans 14 amino acids. CDR1 is MNHEY and CDR2 is SVGEGT in the germline V gene. The CDR3 loop is CASSLSGGQDTQYF. CDR3 nucleotide sequence: TGTGCCAGCAGTTTATCGGGAGGGCAAGATACGCAGTATTTT.

In its sample, this clonotype was seen a few times. The gene calls are TRBV20-1 and TRBJ2-5; D unclear. Germline V CDR1 and CDR2: DFQATT, SNEGSKA (reference sequence). The CDR3 length is 12 residues. Deletions cut 0 bases from V and 10 bases from J, with 12 bases between. CDR3 in amino acids: CSARDAHIVQYF. The CDR3 nucleotides are TGCAGTGCTAGAGATGCCCATATAGTCCAGTACTTC.

V is TRBV10-3 and J is TRBJ1-5; D ambiguous. CDR3 size: 13 residues. Trimming took 3 bases from V and 4 from J, leaving 7 bases between them. Looked up from germline, CDR1 is ENHRY and CDR2 is SYGVKD. For the CDR3, the DNA is TGTGCCATCAGTGAAGCAGCGAATCAGCCCCAGCATTTT. This sequence encodes CAISEAANQPQHF.

This rearrangement joins TRBV7-6 to TRBJ1-3, with no clear D. The CDR3 has 16 amino acids. From germline, CDR1 is SGHVS and CDR2 FNYEAQ. Trimming left V 5 bases short and J 0 bases short, with 14 bases between. CDR3 nucleotides: TGTGCCAGCAGCGCCGTTCACTCCGACTCTGGAAACACCATATATTTT. Translating gives CASSAVHSDSGNTIYF.

Only a few counts were recorded for this clonotype. Here the CDR3 reads CASAGGAGETQYF. Written as DNA, the CDR3 is TGCGCCAGCGCAGGGGGTGCGGGTGAGACCCAGTACTTC. The V call is TRBV10-1, the J call TRBJ2-5; 7 bases map to TRBD1. The germline CDR1 and CDR2 sequences are WNHNN and SYGVQD (reference sequence). V trimming: 8 bases; J trimming: 5 bases; junction bases outside the gene matches: 8. The length of the CDR3 is 13 residues.

This clonotype was counted only a few times. The rearrangement links TRBV2 to TRBJ2-4; D gene unclear. From germline, CDR1 is SNHLY and CDR2 FYNNEI. The CDR3 is 18 residues long. V was clipped by 2 bases and J by 0 bases, with 17 bases between them. The CDR3 sequence: CASSEMGMQVGAKNIQYF. CDR3 DNA: TGTGCCAGCAGTGAAATGGGAATGCAGGTCGGAGCCAAAAACATTCAGTACTTC.

The chain has TRBV7-8 and TRBJ2-1; D may be TRBD2 (6 bases). From germline, CDR1 is SGHVS and CDR2 FQNEAQ. V dropped 2 bases and J dropped 5 bases, with 10 bases sitting between them. The CDR3 loop spans 14 amino acids. This CDR3 reads CASSLMGGDNEQFF. CDR3 sequence (DNA): TGTGCCAGCAGCTTAATGGGCGGGGACAATGAGCAGTTCTTC.

J is TRBJ2-7 and V is TRBV5-1, with TRBD2 matching over 9 bases. The V gene's germline CDR1 is SGHRS and CDR2 YFSETQ. V shed 4 bases and J 0 bases; nucleotides not matched to a gene: 11. This CDR3 has 17 residues. CDR3 bases: TGCGCCAGCAGCCCCCCTGGGACTAGCCAAACCTCCTACGAGCAGTACTTC. The encoded protein is CASSPPGTSQTSYEQYF.

V gene TRBV24-1 combines with J gene TRBJ2-2, with no clear D. V dropped 5 bases and J dropped 3 bases, with 6 bases sitting between them. The CDR3 runs 13 residues. The V gene's germline CDR1 is KGHDR and CDR2 SFDVKD. The CDR3 DNA sequence: TGTGCCACCAGTGCTTCCTACACCGGGGAGCTGTTTTTT. Its translation: CATSASYTGELFF.